The next 5 T cell receptor beta chains were all read from a single sample in a study of human T cells and chemical hapten exposure. TCRdb reanalysed the 5' RACE reads using MiXCR and keeps one entry per CDR3 protein. The table records roughly 81,000 distinct CDR3 sequences, 6% to 8.5% of them present only once. The template was total RNA from unfractionated whole blood. Every receptor here comes from a male donor in good health.

On this clonotype: Germline and junction disagree at one end, which may indicate a read error. This sequence joins TRBV4-3 and TRBJ1-2, with D possibly being TRBD1 (5 bases). Germline CDR1 LGHNA, CDR2 YSLEER. The CDR3 loop spans 15 amino acids. For the CDR3, the DNA is TGCGCCAGCAAGGGCCCGCGGGGGACTAACTATGGCGACACCTTC. It translates to CASKGPRGTNYGDTF.

The sample holds many counts of this clonotype. This rearrangement joins TRBV7-8 to TRBJ1-2; 7 positions match TRBD1. CDR1 and CDR2 from the germline V gene are SGHVS and FQNEAQ. Germline trimming cut 3 bases from V and 0 bases from J; bases unmatched to any gene: 4. The CDR3 loop spans 15 amino acids. CDR3 nucleotides: TGTGCCAGCAGCTTTGACAGGGTTTCTAACTATGGCTACACCTTC. Protein product: CASSFDRVSNYGYTF.

This chain links TRBV27 with TRBJ1-2; no clear D gene. Looked up from germline, CDR1 is MNHEY and CDR2 is SMNVEV (reference sequence). The V and J ends lost 6 bases and 4 bases respectively, with 12 bases between them. The CDR3 has 13 amino acids. The CDR3 region has the DNA TGTGCCAGCAGCCAAAGCCAGTTCTATGGCTACACCTTC. Protein: CASSQSQFYGYTF.

The chain has TRBV29-1 and TRBJ2-2, with unresolved D. The CDR3 is 13 residues long. CDR1 is SQVTM, CDR2 ANQGSEA, per germline. V lost 4 bases, J lost 1 base, and 7 bases lay in between. The CDR3 DNA sequence: TGCAGCGTTGCCACAGAGAACACCGGGGAGCTGTTTTTT. Translating it yields CSVATENTGELFF.

On this clonotype itself: This may come from a read error, since a much larger clone is one base off. This chain joins TRBV5-4 and TRBJ2-1; 10 bases line up with TRBD1. Germline CDR1 SGHNT, CDR2 YYREEE (reference sequence). The CDR3 extends over 14 amino acids. With 5 bases clipped from V and 6 bases from J, the junction kept 5 bases outside the gene matches. CDR3 coding DNA: TGTGCCAGCAGGACGACAGGGGGCCGCAATGAGCAGTTCTTC. This gives the protein CASRTTGGRNEQFF.